The 26 T cell receptor beta chains in this list originate from one sample, sequenced in a study of blood T cell repertoires in COVID-19. The data were produced by immunoSEQ multiplex PCR, yet TCRdb's version contains in-frame clones alone and is incomplete. Of a few hundred thousand clones detected, roughly 90% appear once; the ten largest clones hold about 2.2%. The material sequenced was peripheral blood. The source is a woman in her 50s who had recovered from COVID-19.

The chain is built from TRBV27 and TRBJ2-7; TRBD1 matches 9 bases. Germline CDR1 is MNHEY and CDR2 is SMNVEV (reference sequence). V was pared by 5 bases and J by 2 bases, with 4 bases of the junction left unmatched. The CDR3 covers 14 residues. The CDR3 DNA reads as TGTGCCAGCAGTGGGGGGACAGGGCCCTACGAGCAGTACTTC. Amino acid sequence: CASSGGTGPYEQYF.

The chain combines TRBV3-1 (or the pseudogene TRBV3-2) with TRBJ1-1, with 11 bases fitting TRBD1. V lost 4 bases and J lost 7; bases outside the gene matches: 11. This CDR3 comprises 16 residues. The germline gives CDR1 LGHDT, CDR2 YNNKEL (reference sequence). The CDR3 sequence is CASSLGQGAWEGEAFF. The CDR3 nucleotides are TGTGCCAGCAGCCTCGGACAGGGGGCATGGGAAGGTGAAGCTTTCTTT.

The rearrangement uses TRBV9 and TRBJ1-1; 7 bases fit TRBD1. J was trimmed by 8 bases and V by 3 bases; bases with no gene match: 7. Looked up from germline, CDR1 is SGDLS and CDR2 is YYNGEE. The CDR3 has 13 amino acids. DNA for the CDR3: TGTGCCAGCAGCGGAGGGACAGCCACCGAAGCTTTCTTT. This gives the protein CASSGGTATEAFF.

This sequence joins TRBV5-4 and TRBJ2-2; the match to TRBD2 covers 7 bases. Germline V gene sequence: CDR1 SGHNT, CDR2 YYREEE (reference sequence). The length of the CDR3 is 16 residues. J lost 5 bases, V lost 4 bases, and 11 bases had no gene match. The CDR3 reads CASSRRGRAVTGELFF. In DNA, the CDR3 is TGTGCCAGCAGCCGTCGGGGGAGGGCGGTAACCGGGGAGCTGTTTTTT.

Comments on this clone: The junction shows a germline mismatch at one end, possibly a read error. The chain recombines TRBV6-2 or TRBV6-3 with TRBJ1-1, with TRBD1 matching over 7 bases. This CDR3 spans 14 amino acids. Germline-derived CDR1 and CDR2 are MNHEY and SVGEGT. CDR3: CASSLGQRNIEAFF. The CDR3, as DNA: TGTGCCAGCAGTTTGGGACAGCGGAACATTGAAGCTTTCTTT.

In its sample, this clone was seen once. The chain has TRBV30 and TRBJ1-2; 8 nucleotides agree with TRBD1. This CDR3 is built from 14 residues. The germline V gene has CDR1 GTSNPN and CDR2 SVGIG (reference sequence). With 0 bases clipped from V and 6 bases from J, the junction kept 6 bases outside the gene matches. In DNA form, the CDR3 reads TGTGCCTGGAGTGTTTCCAGGGGGCTGGATGGCTACACCTTC. Translating it yields CAWSVSRGLDGYTF.

This chain links TRBV12-3 or TRBV12-4 with TRBJ2-7, with D perhaps TRBD2 (6 bases). V shed 5 bases and J shed 7 bases, with 15 bases lying between them. This CDR3 spans 13 amino acids. CDR3 residues: CASSRGGDKEQYF. As DNA, the CDR3 is TGTGCCAGCAGTCGGGGCGGGGATAAGGAGCAGTACTTC.

This clone was counted a few times. This chain joins TRBV5-6 and TRBJ2-5; 10 bases map to TRBD1. The CDR3 runs 15 residues. CDR1 is SGHDT and CDR2 is YYEEEE in the germline V gene. V shed 3 bases, J shed 3 bases, and the junction held 5 bases outside the gene matches. CDR3 region: CASSWGGTGEETQYF. CDR3 sequence (DNA): TGTGCCAGCAGCTGGGGAGGGACAGGGGAAGAGACCCAGTACTTC.

The CDR3 region is CASSARSVIVNYGYTF. The DNA of the CDR3 is TGTGCCAGCAGTGCACGAAGCGTAATCGTTAACTATGGCTACACCTTC. The rearrangement uses TRBV6-2 or TRBV6-3 and TRBJ1-2, with D unresolved. Deletions cut 5 bases from V and 1 base from J, with 17 bases between. Germline V lookup: CDR1 MNHEY, CDR2 SVGEGT. The CDR3 has 16 amino acids.

This clone occurred a few times. V is TRBV4-2 and J is TRBJ2-1; 7 bases fit TRBD2. The germline V gene has CDR1 LGHNA and CDR2 YNFKEQ. V gave up 6 bases and J gave up 6 bases; unmatched junction bases: 8. This CDR3 comprises 14 residues. In DNA form, the CDR3 reads TGTGCCAGCAGTGTGGGACTATTCGGCAATGAGCAGTTCTTC. Amino acid sequence: CASSVGLFGNEQFF.

This clone came up once. The chain recombines TRBV19 with TRBJ2-1; 8 nucleotides match TRBD2. From germline, CDR1 is LNHDA and CDR2 SQIVND (reference sequence). The CDR3 has 15 amino acids. Trimming cost V 5 bases and J 7 bases; bases outside gene matches: 10. This CDR3 reads CASSSPRTSKNEQFF. In DNA form, the CDR3 reads TGTGCCAGTAGTTCCCCCAGGACTAGCAAAAATGAGCAGTTCTTC.

V usage is TRBV4-2 and J usage is TRBJ1-2; D is unclear. Deletions cut 2 bases from V and 8 bases from J, with 9 bases between. The CDR3 loop spans 12 amino acids. Germline V gene lookup returns CDR1 LGHNA and CDR2 YNFKEQ. The CDR3 nucleotides are TGTGCCAGCAGCCAAAGAACGGGGGGCTACACCTTC. It codes for CASSQRTGGYTF.

The rearrangement uses TRBV18 and TRBJ2-2; TRBD1 matches at 8 bases. V shed 4 bases and J 3 bases; nucleotides not matched to a gene: 4. The CDR3 length is 15 residues. CDR1 is KGHSH and CDR2 is LQKENI in the germline V gene. CDR3 amino acids: CASSRWTGYTGELFF. The CDR3 DNA sequence: TGTGCCAGCTCACGTTGGACAGGGTACACCGGGGAGCTGTTTTTT.

This clone was seen a few times. The genes are TRBV5-1 and TRBJ2-2; D remains unclear. CDR3 size: 11 residues. The V end lost 5 bases, the J end lost 7 bases, and 6 bases lay between the germline ends. CDR1 is SGHRS and CDR2 is YFSETQ in the germline V gene. As DNA, the CDR3 is TGCGCCAGCAGGTTTCGCGGGGAGCTGTTTTTT. Encoded protein: CASRFRGELFF.

The J gene is TRBJ1-4, the V gene TRBV7-9; 8 bases are a match to TRBD1. The germline V gene encodes CDR1 SEHNR and CDR2 FQNEAQ (reference sequence). The V segment lost 3 bases and the J segment 5 bases; nucleotides outside the gene matches: 5. CDR3 length equals 15 residues. CDR3 bases: TGTGCCAGCAGCTTCGGACAGGGCCAAAATGAAAAACTGTTTTTT. Encoded protein: CASSFGQGQNEKLFF.

CDR3 bases: TGCGCCAGCAGCGGGGGGACCCAAGAGACCCAGTACTTC. It is translated as CASSGGTQETQYF. The chain has TRBV5-1 and TRBJ2-5; maybe TRBD2 (6 bases). Germline assignment: CDR1 SGHRS and CDR2 YFSETQ. The CDR3 is made up of 13 amino acids. V dropped 4 bases and J dropped 1 base, with 8 bases sitting between them. Drawing the rest from reference TRBV5-1 and TRBJ2-5, the complete variable domain is KAGVTQTPRYLIKTRGQQVTLSCSPISGHRSVSWYQQTPGQGLQFLFEYFSETQRNKGNFPGRFSGRQFSNSRSEMNVSTLELGDSALYLCASSGGTQETQYFGPGTRLLVL.

This clone was detected only once. Other DNA sequences in the same sample also yield this CDR3. The chain joins TRBV28 to TRBJ1-1, with 7 bases matching TRBD1. V shed 6 bases, J shed 4 bases, and the junction held 2 bases outside the gene matches. The V gene's germline CDR1 is MDHEN and CDR2 SYDVKM. The CDR3 extends over 12 amino acids. CDR3 in amino acids: CASSQGGTEAFF. For the CDR3, the DNA is TGTGCCAGCAGCCAGGGGGGCACTGAAGCTTTCTTT.

This clone has just one count. J is TRBJ1-2 and V is TRBV28; D is possibly TRBD1 (5 bases). V was clipped by 2 bases and J by 6 bases, with 16 bases between them. The CDR3 spans 15 residues. Germline loops: CDR1 MDHEN, CDR2 SYDVKM. CDR3 sequence: CASSLLPGRGDGYTF. CDR3 sequence (DNA): TGTGCCAGCAGTTTACTTCCAGGGAGGGGCGATGGCTACACCTTC.

The V gene is TRBV24-1, the J gene TRBJ1-2; possible D gene TRBD1, 6 bases. CDR1 is KGHDR and CDR2 is SFDVKD in the germline V gene. The CDR3 totals 14 residues. V dropped 7 bases and J dropped 5 bases, with 16 bases sitting between them. Here the CDR3 DNA reads TGTGCCACCAGCCAGAAGCAGACAGGTTATGGCTACACCTTC. Amino acid sequence: CATSQKQTGYGYTF.

The chain carries TRBV28 and TRBJ1-6; D is uncertain. CDR3 length: 12 residues. Deletions cut 7 bases from V and 9 bases from J, with 10 bases between. Germline V gene sequence: CDR1 MDHEN, CDR2 SYDVKM. In DNA, the CDR3 is TGTGCCAGCAAGCTCCCCCTTTCACCCCTCCACTTT. This gives the protein CASKLPLSPLHF.

This rearrangement joins TRBV5-1 to TRBJ2-2; D ambiguous. Germline values: CDR1 SGHRS, CDR2 YFSETQ. With 5 bases removed from V and 2 bases from J, the gap between germline ends came to 10 bases. CDR3 length equals 14 residues. CDR3 residues: CASSSQKNTGELFF. DNA for the CDR3: TGCGCCAGCAGTTCCCAGAAAAACACCGGGGAGCTGTTTTTT.

V gene TRBV6-5 combines with J gene TRBJ2-7; D is possibly TRBD1 (5 bases). The CDR3 runs to 12 residues. Germline CDR1 MNHEY, CDR2 SVGAGI. The V and J ends lost 6 bases and 3 bases respectively, with 9 bases between them. The CDR3 DNA is TGTGCCAGCAGAAAGGACAACTACGAGCAGTACTTC. It encodes CASRKDNYEQYF.

This clone showed up just a few times. CDR3 loop: CASSEPSGASYEQYF. In DNA form, the CDR3 reads TGTGCCAGCAGTGAACCTAGCGGGGCCTCCTACGAGCAGTACTTC. The rearrangement links TRBV6-1 to TRBJ2-7; TRBD2 aligns across 9 bases. The CDR3 extends over 15 amino acids. V dropped 2 bases and J dropped 0; count of bases not matched to a gene: 2. CDR1 is MNHNS and CDR2 is SASEGT in the germline V gene.

This clone occurred once. The CDR3 protein is CASSTGADTQYF. The CDR3 DNA reads as TGTGCCAGTAGTACCGGAGCGGATACGCAGTATTTT. The chain has TRBV19 and TRBJ2-3; D is ambiguous. V dropped 4 bases and J dropped 6 bases, with 8 bases sitting between them. Looked up from germline, CDR1 is LNHDA and CDR2 is SQIVND (reference sequence). The CDR3 loop spans 12 amino acids.

This clone was detected once. The CDR3 DNA reads TGTGCCAGCAGCTTAGGGGACAGGGGCGGGCAGCCCCAGCATTTT. It specifies CASSLGDRGGQPQHF. V gene TRBV7-2 combines with J gene TRBJ1-5, with 10 bases matching TRBD1. The CDR3 covers 15 residues. Unmatched junction bases numbered 4, after V lost 1 base and J lost 7 bases. Looked up from germline, CDR1 is SGHTA and CDR2 is FQGNSA.

The chain couples TRBV19 to TRBJ2-7; 10 bases line up with TRBD1. After removal of 5 bases from V and 3 bases from J, the junction contained 7 bases not matched to a gene. Germline CDR1 and CDR2: LNHDA and SQIVND (reference sequence). The CDR3 contains 15 residues. The DNA of the CDR3 is TGTGCCAGTAGTTTACCCGGGACAGGGGACTACGAGCAGTACTTC. Encoded protein: CASSLPGTGDYEQYF.